This is a list of T cell receptor beta chains from one sample in a study of OX40 agonist ivuxolimab in advanced cancers. The repertoire was sequenced with immunoSEQ multiplex PCR; TCRdb's copy has only in-frame clones and lacks some. The table records under 100,000 clones, about 80% of them present only once. The sequenced sample was CD4+ or CD8+ T cells sorted from blood, obtained in a trial of the OX40 agonist ivuxolimab. These TCRs come from an adult with an advanced solid tumor such as melanoma, head and neck, liver or kidney cancer. Both conserved end residues are part of each CDR3. The order of the fields is CDR3 length, V gene, D gene, J gene, clone size, CDR3 protein, CDR3 DNA. A D gene is named only where the DNA matches it firmly. Only some rows state a clone size, as once, few, many or a class for expanded clones.

13	TRBV27	NA	TRBJ1-2	once	CASSLTGYKGYTF	TGTGCCAGCAGCCTAACAGGGTATAAGGGCTACACCTTC
14	TRBV27	TRBD2	TRBJ2-7	NA	CASSPAGGRWEQYF	TGTGCCAGCAGTCCAGCGGGGGGGCGTTGGGAGCAGTACTTC
15	TRBV6-6	TRBD1	TRBJ1-5	NA	CASSSSGGRNQPQHF	TGTGCCAGCAGTTCCTCAGGGGGTCGCAATCAGCCCCAGCATTTT
17	TRBV6-4	TRBD1	TRBJ2-7	NA	CASSGFPRGLSSYEQYF	TGTGCCAGCAGTGGTTTCCCCAGGGGGCTTTCGTCCTACGAGCAGTACTTC
15	TRBV5-8	NA	TRBJ1-3	NA	CASSLRGSSGNTIYF	TGTGCCAGCAGCTTGCGGGGTTCTTCTGGAAACACCATATATTTT
12	TRBV6-5	NA	TRBJ2-2	NA	CASSYGTGELFF	TGTGCCAGCAGTTACGGTACCGGGGAGCTGTTTTTT
15	TRBV5-1	NA	TRBJ2-2	NA	CASSLTVPDTGELFF	TGCGCCAGCAGCTTGACAGTCCCCGACACCGGGGAGCTGTTTTTT
14	TRBV6-6	NA	TRBJ1-2	NA	CASSPGGSGYGYTF	TGTGCCAGCAGCCCCGGGGGGAGCGGCTATGGCTACACCTTC
14	TRBV2	NA	TRBJ2-4	NA	CASSERLAKNIQYF	TGTGCCAGCAGTGAGCGGTTGGCCAAAAACATTCAGTACTTC
14	TRBV2	TRBD2	TRBJ2-1	NA	CASSLTSGGGEQFF	TGTGCCAGCAGTCTGACTAGCGGGGGGGGTGAGCAGTTCTTC
16	TRBV10-3	TRBD2	TRBJ2-1	once	CAISPFSGGGDNEQFF	TGTGCCATCAGTCCTTTTAGCGGGGGCGGGGACAATGAGCAGTTCTTC
12	TRBV7-2	NA	TRBJ2-7	NA	CASSLTQYEQYF	TGTGCCAGCAGCTTAACCCAGTACGAGCAGTACTTC
15	TRBV5-6	TRBD1	TRBJ1-1	NA	CASSWGGQGGTEAFF	TGTGCCAGCAGCTGGGGCGGACAGGGGGGCACTGAAGCTTTCTTT
15	TRBV4-1	NA	TRBJ2-7	few	CASSQDGTPPYEQYF	TGCGCCAGCAGCCAAGACGGGACTCCCCCGTACGAGCAGTACTTC
14	TRBV6-1	NA	TRBJ2-2	NA	CASKTGLNTGELFF	TGTGCCAGCAAGACAGGCCTAAACACCGGGGAGCTGTTTTTT
15	TRBV27	NA	TRBJ1-5	NA	CASSLSWDGNQPQHF	TGTGCCAGCAGTTTATCTTGGGACGGGAATCAGCCCCAGCATTTT
16	TRBV5-6	TRBD1	TRBJ2-3	NA	CASSPRTGMGPDTQYF	TGTGCCAGCAGCCCAAGGACAGGTATGGGTCCAGATACGCAGTATTTT
16	TRBV5-1	TRBD1	TRBJ1-1	NA	CASSPTGQGANTEAFF	TGCGCCAGCAGCCCCACGGGACAGGGGGCGAACACTGAAGCTTTCTTT
14	TRBV7-8	TRBD1	TRBJ2-7	NA	CASSPGTGAYEQYF	TGTGCCAGCAGCCCTGGGACAGGGGCCTACGAGCAGTACTTC
15	TRBV11-2	NA	TRBJ1-4	NA	CASSIGQKLNEKLFF	TGTGCCAGCAGCATAGGACAGAAACTTAATGAAAAACTGTTTTTT
14	TRBV29-1	NA	TRBJ2-3	NA	CSVEGGGTTDTQYF	TGCAGCGTTGAGGGGGGCGGAACCACAGATACGCAGTATTTT
12	TRBV28	NA	TRBJ1-2	NA	CASSSAGYGYTF	TGTGCCAGCAGTTCCGCCGGCTATGGCTACACCTTC
15	TRBV5-5	NA	TRBJ2-7	NA	CASSLGGQASYEQYF	TGTGCCAGCAGCTTGGGAGGTCAGGCCTCCTACGAGCAGTACTTC
14	TRBV6-5	TRBD1	TRBJ2-7	NA	CASSTNRGVHEQYF	TGTGCCAGCAGTACTAACAGGGGGGTCCACGAGCAGTACTTC
13	TRBV7-3	NA	TRBJ2-7	NA	CASSLNVTYEQYF	TGTGCCAGCAGCTTAAACGTGACCTACGAGCAGTACTTC
18	TRBV19	NA	TRBJ1-6	NA	CASSMERPSSSYNSPLHF	TGTGCCAGTAGTATGGAGAGACCTTCGAGCTCCTATAATTCACCCCTCCACTTT
16	TRBV7-2	TRBD2	TRBJ2-7	NA	CASSLLAGGAYVEQYF	TGTGCCAGCAGCTTACTAGCGGGGGGGGCGTATGTGGAGCAGTACTTC
15	TRBV6-1	TRBD1	TRBJ1-1	NA	CASSRTGGADTEAFF	TGTGCCAGCAGTCGGACAGGGGGCGCCGACACTGAAGCTTTCTTT
12	TRBV6-5	NA	TRBJ1-1	NA	CATRQGITEAFF	TGTGCCACCAGGCAGGGGATCACTGAAGCTTTCTTT
15	TRBV13	TRBD2	TRBJ2-7	NA	CASSSLAGGPYEQYF	TGTGCCAGCAGCTCCTTAGCGGGGGGCCCCTACGAGCAGTACTTC
14	TRBV19	NA	TRBJ1-4	NA	CASSVGDRSEKLFF	TGTGCCAGTAGTGTGGGGGATCGGAGTGAAAAACTGTTTTTT
14	TRBV5-1	NA	TRBJ2-5	NA	CASSLGAAQETQYF	TGCGCCAGCAGCTTGGGGGCGGCCCAAGAGACCCAGTACTTC
13	TRBV4-2	TRBD1	TRBJ1-1	NA	CASSQDRDSEAFF	TGTGCCAGCAGCCAAGATCGGGACAGCGAAGCTTTCTTT
13	TRBV30	NA	TRBJ2-2	NA	CAWSVRGHGELFF	TGTGCCTGGAGTGTGCGGGGCCACGGGGAGCTGTTTTTT
16	TRBV4-3	NA	TRBJ1-3	NA	CASSQERGSSGNTIYF	TGCGCCAGCAGCCAAGAACGGGGGAGCTCTGGAAACACCATATATTTT
16	TRBV12-5	NA	TRBJ1-1	NA	CASGFLPGGMNTEAFF	TGTGCTAGTGGTTTCTTACCCGGGGGCATGAACACTGAAGCTTTCTTT
14	TRBV5-1	TRBD1	TRBJ1-2	NA	CASSLNRGDYGYTF	TGCGCCAGCAGCTTGAACAGGGGAGACTATGGCTACACCTTC
15	TRBV2	TRBD1	TRBJ1-3	once	CASSEGQGSGNTIYF	TGTGCCAGCAGTGAAGGACAGGGTTCTGGAAACACCATATATTTT
15	TRBV19	TRBD2	TRBJ2-3	once	CASSPSSGITDTQYF	TGTGCCAGTAGTCCCTCTAGCGGTATCACAGATACGCAGTATTTT
14	TRBV5-6	NA	TRBJ1-5	NA	CASSSYAGNQPQHF	TGTGCCAGCAGCTCTTACGCGGGCAATCAGCCCCAGCATTTT
14	TRBV6-6	TRBD2	TRBJ2-3	few	CASRPTSGGVREYF	TGTGCCAGCAGGCCGACTAGCGGGGGGGTACGGGAGTATTTT
15	TRBV5-1	TRBD1	TRBJ2-1	NA	CASSFTGTGSNEQFF	TGCGCCAGCAGCTTTACCGGGACAGGGAGCAATGAGCAGTTCTTC
12	TRBV7-2	NA	TRBJ2-7	many	CASSPPSYEQYF	TGTGCCAGCAGCCCACCCTCCTACGAGCAGTACTTC
13	TRBV10-3	TRBD1	TRBJ1-1	NA	CAMRGQTNTEAFF	TGTGCCATGAGGGGGCAGACTAACACTGAAGCTTTCTTT
16	TRBV5-6	NA	TRBJ2-3	NA	CASSSLSSDYTDTQYF	TGTGCCAGCAGCTCACTGAGTTCGGATTACACAGATACGCAGTATTTT
16	TRBV4-2	NA	TRBJ2-7	NA	CASSQDRLTETYEQYF	TGTGCCAGCAGCCAAGATAGACTAACTGAAACCTACGAGCAGTACTTC
14	TRBV6-1	NA	TRBJ1-3	NA	CASTNVGSGNTIYF	TGTGCCAGCACCAACGTAGGCTCTGGAAACACCATATATTTT
14	TRBV19	TRBD2	TRBJ2-1	NA	CASSLLGTNNEQFF	TGTGCCAGTAGTCTACTCGGGACTAACAATGAGCAGTTCTTC